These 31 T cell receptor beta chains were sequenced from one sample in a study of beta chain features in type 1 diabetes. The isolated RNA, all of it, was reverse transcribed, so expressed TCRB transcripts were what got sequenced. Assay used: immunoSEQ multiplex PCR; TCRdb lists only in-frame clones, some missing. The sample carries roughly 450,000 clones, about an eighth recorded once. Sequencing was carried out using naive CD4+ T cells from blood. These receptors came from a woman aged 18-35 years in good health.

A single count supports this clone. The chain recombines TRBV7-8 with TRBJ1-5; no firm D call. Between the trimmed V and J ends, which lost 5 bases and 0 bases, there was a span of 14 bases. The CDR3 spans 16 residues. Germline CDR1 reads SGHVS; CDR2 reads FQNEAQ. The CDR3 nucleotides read TGTGCCAGCAGCCAAGACACGGCCCTTAGCAATCAGCCCCAGCATTTT. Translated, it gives CASSQDTALSNQPQHF.

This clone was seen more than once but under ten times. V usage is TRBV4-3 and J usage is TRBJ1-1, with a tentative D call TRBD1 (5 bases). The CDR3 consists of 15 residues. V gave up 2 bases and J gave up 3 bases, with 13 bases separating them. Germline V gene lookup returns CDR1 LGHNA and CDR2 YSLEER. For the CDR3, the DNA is TGCGCCAGCAGCCAAAGGGGAGGAGGGGACACTGAAGCTTTCTTT. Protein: CASSQRGGGDTEAFF.

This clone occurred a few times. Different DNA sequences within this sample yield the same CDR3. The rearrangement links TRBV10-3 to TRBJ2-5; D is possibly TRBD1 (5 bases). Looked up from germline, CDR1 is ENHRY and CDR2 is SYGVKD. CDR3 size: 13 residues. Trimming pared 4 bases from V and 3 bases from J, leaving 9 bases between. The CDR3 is CAISVGREETQYF. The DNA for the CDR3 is TGTGCCATCAGTGTGGGCAGGGAAGAGACCCAGTACTTC.

CDR3: CASSVGPGSPLHF. In DNA form, the CDR3 reads TGTGCCAGCAGCGTAGGTCCGGGATCACCCCTCCACTTT. The V call is TRBV9, the J call TRBJ1-6, with no clear D. The V gene lost 0 bases and the J gene lost 10 bases, with 8 bases spanning the gap. Germline-derived CDR1 and CDR2 are SGDLS and YYNGEE. The CDR3 has 13 residues.

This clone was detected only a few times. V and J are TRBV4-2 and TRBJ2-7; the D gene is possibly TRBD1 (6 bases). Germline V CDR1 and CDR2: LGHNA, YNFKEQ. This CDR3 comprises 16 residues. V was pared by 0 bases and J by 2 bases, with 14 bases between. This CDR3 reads CASSQDYGRGPYEQYF. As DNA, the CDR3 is TGTGCCAGCAGCCAAGATTACGGCAGGGGTCCCTACGAGCAGTACTTC.

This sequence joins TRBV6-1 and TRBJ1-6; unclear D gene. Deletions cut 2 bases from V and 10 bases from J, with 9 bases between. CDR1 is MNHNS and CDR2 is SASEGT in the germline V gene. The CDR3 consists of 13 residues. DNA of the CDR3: TGTGCCAGCAGTGAACAAATCAGATCACCCCTCCACTTT. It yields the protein CASSEQIRSPLHF.

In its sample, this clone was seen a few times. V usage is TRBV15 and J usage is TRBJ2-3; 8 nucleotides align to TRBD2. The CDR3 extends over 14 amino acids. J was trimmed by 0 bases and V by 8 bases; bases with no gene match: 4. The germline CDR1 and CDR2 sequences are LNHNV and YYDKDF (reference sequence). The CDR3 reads CATQTSASTDTQYF. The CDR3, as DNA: TGTGCCACCCAGACTAGCGCGAGCACAGATACGCAGTATTTT.

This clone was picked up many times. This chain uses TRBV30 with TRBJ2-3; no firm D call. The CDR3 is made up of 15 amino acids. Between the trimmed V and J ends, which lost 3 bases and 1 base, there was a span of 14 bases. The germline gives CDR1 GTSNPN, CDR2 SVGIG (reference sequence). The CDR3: CAWSSGSLGTDTQYF. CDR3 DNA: TGTGCCTGGAGCAGTGGTTCACTCGGCACAGATACGCAGTATTTT.

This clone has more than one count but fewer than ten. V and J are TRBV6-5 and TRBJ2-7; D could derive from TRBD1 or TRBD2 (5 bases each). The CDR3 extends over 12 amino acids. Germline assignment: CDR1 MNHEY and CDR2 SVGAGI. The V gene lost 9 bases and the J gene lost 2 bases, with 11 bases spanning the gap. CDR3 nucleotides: TGTGCCAGTGCCGGGGCCCCCTACGAGCAGTACTTC. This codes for CASAGAPYEQYF.

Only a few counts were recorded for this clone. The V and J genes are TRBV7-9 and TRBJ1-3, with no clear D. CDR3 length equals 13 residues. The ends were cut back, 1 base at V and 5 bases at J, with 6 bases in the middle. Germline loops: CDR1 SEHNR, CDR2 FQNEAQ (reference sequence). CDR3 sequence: CASSLESRNTIYF. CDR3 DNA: TGTGCCAGCAGCTTAGAATCGAGAAACACCATATATTTT.

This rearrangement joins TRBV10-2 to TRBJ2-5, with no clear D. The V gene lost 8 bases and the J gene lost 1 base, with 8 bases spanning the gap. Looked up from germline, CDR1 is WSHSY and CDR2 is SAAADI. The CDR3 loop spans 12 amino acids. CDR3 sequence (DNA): TGCGCCAGCGCCCTGCTCCAAGAGACCCAGTACTTC. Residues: CASALLQETQYF.

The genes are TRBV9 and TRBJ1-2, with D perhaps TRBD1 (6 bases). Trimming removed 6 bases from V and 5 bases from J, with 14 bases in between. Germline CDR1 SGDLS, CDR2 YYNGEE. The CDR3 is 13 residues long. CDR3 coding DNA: TGTGCCAGCACCACAGGGACGGAGTATGGCTACACCTTC. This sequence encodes CASTTGTEYGYTF.

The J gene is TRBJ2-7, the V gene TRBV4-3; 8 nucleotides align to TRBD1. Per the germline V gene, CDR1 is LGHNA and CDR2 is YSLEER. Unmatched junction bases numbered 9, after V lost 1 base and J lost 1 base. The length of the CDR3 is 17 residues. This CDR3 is CASSQGGATGGSYEQYV. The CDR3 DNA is TGCGCCAGCAGCCAAGGTGGAGCAACAGGGGGTTCCTACGAGCAGTACGTC.

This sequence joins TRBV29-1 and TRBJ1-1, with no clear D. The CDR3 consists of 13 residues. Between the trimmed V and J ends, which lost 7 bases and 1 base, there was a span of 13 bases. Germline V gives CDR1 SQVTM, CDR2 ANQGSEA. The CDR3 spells CSADGGPNTEAFF. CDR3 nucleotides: TGCAGCGCGGACGGAGGCCCGAACACTGAAGCTTTCTTT.

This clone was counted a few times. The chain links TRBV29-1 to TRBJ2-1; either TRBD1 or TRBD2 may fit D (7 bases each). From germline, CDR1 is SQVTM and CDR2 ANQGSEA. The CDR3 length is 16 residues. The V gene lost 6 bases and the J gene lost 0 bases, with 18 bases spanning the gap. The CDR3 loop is CSVVLRGDSSYNEQFF. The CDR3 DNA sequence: TGCAGCGTCGTACTTCGGGGGGACAGCTCCTACAATGAGCAGTTCTTC.

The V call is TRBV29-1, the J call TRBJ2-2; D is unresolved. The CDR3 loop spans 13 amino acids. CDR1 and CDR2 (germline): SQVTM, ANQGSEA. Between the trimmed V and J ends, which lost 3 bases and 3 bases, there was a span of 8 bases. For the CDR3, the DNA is TGCAGCGTTGATGATTACGACACCGGGGAGCTGTTTTTT. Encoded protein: CSVDDYDTGELFF.

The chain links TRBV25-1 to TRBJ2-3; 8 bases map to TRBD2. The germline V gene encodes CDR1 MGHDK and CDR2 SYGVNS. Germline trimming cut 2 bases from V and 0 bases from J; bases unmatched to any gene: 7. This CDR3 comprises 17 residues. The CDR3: CASSEVSLAGSTDTQYF. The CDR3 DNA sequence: TGTGCCAGCAGTGAAGTATCCCTAGCGGGTAGCACAGATACGCAGTATTTT.

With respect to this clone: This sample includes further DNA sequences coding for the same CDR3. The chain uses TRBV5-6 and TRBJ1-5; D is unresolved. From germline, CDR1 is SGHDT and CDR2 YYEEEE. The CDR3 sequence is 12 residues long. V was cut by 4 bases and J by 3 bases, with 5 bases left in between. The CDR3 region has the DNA TGTGCCAGCAGCCTAATCAATCAGCCCCAGCATTTT. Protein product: CASSLINQPQHF.

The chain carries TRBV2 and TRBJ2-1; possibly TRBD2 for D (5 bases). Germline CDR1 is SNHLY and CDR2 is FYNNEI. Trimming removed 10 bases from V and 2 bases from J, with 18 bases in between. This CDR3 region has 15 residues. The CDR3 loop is CATTREQGTYNEQFF. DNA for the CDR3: TGTGCCACTACGAGGGAGCAAGGGACCTACAATGAGCAGTTCTTC.

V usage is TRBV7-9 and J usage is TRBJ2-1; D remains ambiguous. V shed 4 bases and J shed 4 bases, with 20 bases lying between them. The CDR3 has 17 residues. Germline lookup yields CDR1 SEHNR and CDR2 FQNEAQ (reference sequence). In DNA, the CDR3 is TGTGCCAGCAGCTCCAGTCCCCTAAAAGTGGGTTACAATGAGCAGTTCTTC. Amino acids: CASSSSPLKVGYNEQFF. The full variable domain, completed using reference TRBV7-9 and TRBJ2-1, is DTGVSQNPRHKITKRGQNVTFRCDPISEHNRLYWYRQTLGQGPEFLTYFQNEAQLEKSRLLSDRFSAERPKGSFSTLEIQRTEQGDSAMYLCASSSSPLKVGYNEQFFGPGTRLTVL.

The CDR3 sequence: CASSSRERDYEQYF. The CDR3 DNA follows: TGTGCCAGCAGCTCGCGGGAGAGGGACTACGAGCAGTACTTC. The chain combines TRBV13 with TRBJ2-7; 7 positions agree with TRBD2. The ends lost 4 bases at V and 3 bases at J; junction bases unmatched: 6. CDR1 is PRHDT, CDR2 FYEKMQ, per germline (reference sequence). The length of the CDR3 is 14 residues.

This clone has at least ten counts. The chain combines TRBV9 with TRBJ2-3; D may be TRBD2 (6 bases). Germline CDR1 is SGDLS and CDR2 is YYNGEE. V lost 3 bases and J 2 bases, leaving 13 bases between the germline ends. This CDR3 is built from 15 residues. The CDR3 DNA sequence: TGTGCCAGCAGCGCTTACACGGGAGCCACAGATACGCAGTATTTT. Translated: CASSAYTGATDTQYF.

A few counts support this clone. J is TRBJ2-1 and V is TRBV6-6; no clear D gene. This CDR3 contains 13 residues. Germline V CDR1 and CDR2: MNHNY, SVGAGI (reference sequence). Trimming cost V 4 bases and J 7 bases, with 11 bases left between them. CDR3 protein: CASSSPVTNEQFF. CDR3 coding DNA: TGTGCCAGCAGTTCGCCGGTAACGAATGAGCAGTTCTTC.

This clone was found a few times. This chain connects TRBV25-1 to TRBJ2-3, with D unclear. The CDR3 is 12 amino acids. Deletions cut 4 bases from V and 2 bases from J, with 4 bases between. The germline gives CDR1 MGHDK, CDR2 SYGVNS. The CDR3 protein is CASSAATDTQYF. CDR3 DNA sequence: TGTGCCAGCAGTGCGGCCACAGATACGCAGTATTTT.

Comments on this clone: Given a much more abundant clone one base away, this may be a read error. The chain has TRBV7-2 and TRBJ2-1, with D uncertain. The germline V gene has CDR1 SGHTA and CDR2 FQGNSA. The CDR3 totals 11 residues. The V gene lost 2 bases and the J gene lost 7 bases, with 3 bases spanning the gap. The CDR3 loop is CASSLKNEQFF. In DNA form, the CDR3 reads TGTGCCAGCAGCTTAAAGAATGAGCAGTTCTTC.

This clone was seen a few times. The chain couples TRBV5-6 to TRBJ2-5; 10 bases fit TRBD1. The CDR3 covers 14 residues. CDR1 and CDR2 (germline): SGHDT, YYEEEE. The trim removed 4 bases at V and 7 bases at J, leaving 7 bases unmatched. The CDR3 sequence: CASSPDRGRWTQYF. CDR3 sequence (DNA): TGTGCCAGCAGCCCGGACAGGGGGAGGTGGACCCAGTACTTC.

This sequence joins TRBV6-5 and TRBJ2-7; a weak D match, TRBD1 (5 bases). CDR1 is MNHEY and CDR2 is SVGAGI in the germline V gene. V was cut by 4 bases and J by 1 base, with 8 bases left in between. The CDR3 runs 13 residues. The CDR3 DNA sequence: TGTGCCAGCAGTTTTAGACAGTCCTACGAGCAGTACTTC. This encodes CASSFRQSYEQYF.

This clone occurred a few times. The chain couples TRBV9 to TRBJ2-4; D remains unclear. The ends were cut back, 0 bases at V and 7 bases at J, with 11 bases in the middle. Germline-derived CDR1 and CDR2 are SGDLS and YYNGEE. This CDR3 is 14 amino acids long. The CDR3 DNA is TGTGCCAGCAGCGTAGAGGATATTGGGAACATTCAGTACTTC. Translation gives CASSVEDIGNIQYF.

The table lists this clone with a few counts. The CDR3 spells CASSFDPGGYGYTF. CDR3 nucleotide sequence: TGTGCCAGCTCATTCGATCCGGGCGGCTATGGCTACACCTTC. This sequence joins TRBV18 and TRBJ1-2; unclear D gene. The V gene's germline CDR1 is KGHSH and CDR2 LQKENI. Trimming cost V 5 bases and J 4 bases, with 14 bases left between them. The CDR3 totals 14 residues. Full variable domain (remainder filled in from reference TRBV18 and TRBJ1-2): NAGVMQNPRHLVRRRGQEARLRCSPMKGHSHVYWYRQLPEEGLKFMVYLQKENIIDESGMPKERFSAEFPKEGPSILRIQQVVRGDSAAYFCASSFDPGGYGYTFGSGTRLTVV.

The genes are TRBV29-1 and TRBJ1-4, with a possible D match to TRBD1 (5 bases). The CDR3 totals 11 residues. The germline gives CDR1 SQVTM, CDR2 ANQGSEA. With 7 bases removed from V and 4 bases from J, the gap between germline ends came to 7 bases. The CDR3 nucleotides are TGCAGCGCAGGGTTTAATGAAAAACTGTTTTTT. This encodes CSAGFNEKLFF. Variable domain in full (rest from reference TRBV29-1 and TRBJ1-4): SAVISQKPSRDICQRGTSLTIQCQVDSQVTMMFWYRQQPGQSLTLIATANQGSEATYESGFVIDKFPISRPNLTFSTLTVSNMSPEDSSIYLCSAGFNEKLFFGSGTQLSVL.

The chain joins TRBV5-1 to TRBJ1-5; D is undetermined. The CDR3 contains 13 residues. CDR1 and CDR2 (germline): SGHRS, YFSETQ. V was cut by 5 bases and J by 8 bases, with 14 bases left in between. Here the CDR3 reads CASRTTPGEPQHF. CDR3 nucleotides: TGCGCCAGCAGGACAACACCTGGGGAGCCCCAGCATTTT.